Reported below is one TCR beta chain. This clone's antigen is unknown. Per-nucleotide qualities are absent, and no much larger clonotype sits a single base away. This sample stems from a study of T cell responses to AZD1222 COVID-19 vaccine (dated by TCRdb to the early 2020s). General notes on the study: Because spike-specific TCR depth and breadth did not differ between the two schedules, AZD1222 recipients who got a second dose at roughly 4 weeks were pooled with those who got a second dose at roughly 12 weeks. TCR sequencing covered 233 trial participants: 200 to 210 given two doses of AZD1222 and approximately 25 given two doses of MenACWY control vaccine. Trial participants were enrolled by age into 18-55, 56-69 and 70-plus year subgroups, with about 150, 28 and 57 TCR-sequenced participants respectively.

V is clipped by 5 bases and J by 7 bases, and the sequence between their germline boundaries is 11 bases long. Including the terminal cysteine and phenylalanine, the CDR3 comprises 12 residues. The entry retains the CDR3 DNA only, 36 bases that are in frame from base 1. In the germline V gene (reference sequence), CDR1 corresponds to LGHDT and CDR2 to YNNKEL. The investigation overall reported the following: Conclusions about previously exposed vaccinees are limited because only a handful of AZD1222 recipients were SARS-CoV-2 seropositive at baseline. CD4 TCRs associated with the vaccine covered the entire spike protein, and the dominant responses were in regions 160-218 and 743-854. Participants were mostly white British and included more females than males, and it was suggested by the authors that clonal diversity may have been underestimated. Reportedly, close to half of the unique spike-specific TCRs recognized epitopes lying outside the regions that are mutated in the B.1.351 and B.1.1.7 variants. The 56-69-year group was small, and its depth increase did not reach significance, likely because of low power. Spike-specific TCR breadth and depth rose significantly after two AZD1222 doses compared with day 0 and with MenACWY recipients. Because no day 14 peak-response samples were available, repertoires were characterized only after the peak T cell response.

Taken with the paper, the label for time point translates to: baseline before first vaccination. Samples from vaccinated people were obtained from the UK trials COV001 and COV002, which included a single-blind randomized controlled phase 2/3 trial of AZD1222 (ChAdOx1 nCoV-19) in healthy adults. Trial participant PBMC samples were collected at day 0 and day 28 after the second dose for TCRbeta chain sequencing. The CDR3 regions of human TCRbeta chains were subjected to immunosequencing. The authors' pipeline ran thus. Repertoire TCRs were checked for matches against a reference library of SARS-CoV-2-specific TCRs that had been generated using the MIRA antigen-specificity platform. Breadth was defined as the fraction of unique TCRs that were SARS-CoV-2-associated. Depth was defined as the fraction of total T cells that were SARS-CoV-2-associated. Each spike-specific TCR was assigned to its reactive spike region and to a CD4 or CD8 class using the MIRA data. Log10-transformed breadth and depth values were compared by one-way ANOVA with Sidak's multiple comparisons tests. TCRdb mirrors the immuneACCESS table, restricted to in-frame sequences. Some clones are absent from its copies; in checked studies, under half trace to an unresolved V gene, and the reason for the others is unknown. The DNA was the basis for D and trimming; V, J and clone size are from that table. In this sample the table shows about 130,000 clones, 93% of which occur a single time. About 3% of the sample rests with the top ten.

The chain employs TRBV3-1 (or the pseudogene TRBV3-2) and TRBJ1-2, with a weak D call of TRBD1 (5 bases match). The sequencing used peripheral blood, collected on day 0 of AZD1222 vaccination. The TCR comes from an adult in good health. In nucleotides, the sequence is TGTGCCAGCAGCACGACAGTGGGTGGCTACACCTTC. Translated, this gives CASSTTVGGYTF.